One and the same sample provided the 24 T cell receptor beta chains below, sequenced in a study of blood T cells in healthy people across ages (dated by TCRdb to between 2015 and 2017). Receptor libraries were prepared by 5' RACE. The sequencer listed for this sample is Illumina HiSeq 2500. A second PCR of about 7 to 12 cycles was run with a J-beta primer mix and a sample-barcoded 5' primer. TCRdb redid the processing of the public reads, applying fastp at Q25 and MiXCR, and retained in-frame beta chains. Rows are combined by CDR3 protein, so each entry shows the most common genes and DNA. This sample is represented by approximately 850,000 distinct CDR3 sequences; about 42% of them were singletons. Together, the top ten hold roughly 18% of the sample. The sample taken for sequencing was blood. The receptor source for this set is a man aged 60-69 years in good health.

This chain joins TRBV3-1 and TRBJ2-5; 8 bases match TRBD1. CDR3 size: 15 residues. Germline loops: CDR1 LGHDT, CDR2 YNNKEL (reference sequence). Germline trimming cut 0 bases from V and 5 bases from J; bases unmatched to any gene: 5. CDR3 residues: CASSQDTGGYETQYF. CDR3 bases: TGTGCCAGCAGCCAAGATACAGGGGGTTATGAGACCCAGTACTTC.

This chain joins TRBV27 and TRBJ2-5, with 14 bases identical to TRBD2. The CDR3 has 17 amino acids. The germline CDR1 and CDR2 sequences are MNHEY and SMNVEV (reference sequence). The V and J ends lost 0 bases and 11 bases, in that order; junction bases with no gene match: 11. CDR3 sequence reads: CASSLSMTSGGANEQYF. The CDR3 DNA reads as TGTGCCAGCAGTTTATCGATGACTAGCGGGGGGGCTAATGAGCAGTACTTC.

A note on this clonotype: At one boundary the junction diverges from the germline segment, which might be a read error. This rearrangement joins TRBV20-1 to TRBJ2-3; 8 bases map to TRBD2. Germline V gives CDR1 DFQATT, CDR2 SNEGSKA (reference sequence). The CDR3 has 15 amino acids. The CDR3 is CSARRSSGSTDTQYF. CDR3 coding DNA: TGTAGTGCTAGGAGGTCTAGCGGGAGCACAGATACGCAGTATTTT.

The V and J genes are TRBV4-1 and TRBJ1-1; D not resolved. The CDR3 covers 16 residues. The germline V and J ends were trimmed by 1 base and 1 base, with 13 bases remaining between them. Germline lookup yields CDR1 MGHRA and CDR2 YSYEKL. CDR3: CASSQVWGTTNTEAFF. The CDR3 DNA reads TGCGCCAGCAGCCAAGTTTGGGGTACCACGAACACTGAAGCTTTCTTT.

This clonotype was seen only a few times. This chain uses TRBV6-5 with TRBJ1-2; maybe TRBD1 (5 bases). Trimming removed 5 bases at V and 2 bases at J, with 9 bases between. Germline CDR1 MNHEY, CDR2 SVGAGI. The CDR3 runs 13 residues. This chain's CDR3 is CASSDDRNYGYTF. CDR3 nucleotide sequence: TGTGCCAGCAGTGACGACAGAAACTATGGCTACACCTTC.

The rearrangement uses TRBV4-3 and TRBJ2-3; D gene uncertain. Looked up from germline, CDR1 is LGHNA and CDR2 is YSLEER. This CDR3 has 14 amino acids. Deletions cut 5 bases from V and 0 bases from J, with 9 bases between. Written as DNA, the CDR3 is TGCGCCAGCAGCTATAGCCCTAGCACAGATACGCAGTATTTT. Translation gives CASSYSPSTDTQYF.

This chain's CDR3 is CASSLKWQISSYEQYF. The CDR3 DNA reads as TGTGCCAGCAGTTTAAAGTGGCAGATTAGCTCCTACGAGCAGTACTTC. This chain connects TRBV27 to TRBJ2-7; D is unclear. The V end lost 2 bases, the J end lost 0 bases, and 14 bases lay between the germline ends. This CDR3 spans 16 amino acids. The V gene's germline CDR1 is MNHEY and CDR2 SMNVEV (reference sequence).

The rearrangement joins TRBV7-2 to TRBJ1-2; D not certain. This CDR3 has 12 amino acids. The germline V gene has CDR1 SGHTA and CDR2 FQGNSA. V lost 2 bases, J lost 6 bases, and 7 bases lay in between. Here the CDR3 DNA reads TGTGCCAGCAGCTTAATTGCTCATGGCTACACCTTC. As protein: CASSLIAHGYTF. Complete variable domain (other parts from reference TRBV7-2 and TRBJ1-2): GAGVSQSPSNKVTEKGKDVELRCDPISGHTALYWYRQSLGQGLEFLIYFQGNSAPDKSGLPSDRFSAERTGGSVSTLTIQRTQQEDSAVYLCASSLIAHGYTFGSGTRLTVV.

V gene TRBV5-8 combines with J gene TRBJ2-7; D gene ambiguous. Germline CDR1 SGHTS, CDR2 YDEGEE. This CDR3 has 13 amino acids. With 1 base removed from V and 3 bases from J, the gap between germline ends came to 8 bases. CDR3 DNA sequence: TGTGCCAGCAGCTTGCAACTCAACTACGAGCAGTACTTC. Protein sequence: CASSLQLNYEQYF. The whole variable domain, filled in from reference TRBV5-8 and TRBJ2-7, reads EAGVTQSPTHLIKTRGQQATLRCSPISGHTSVYWYQQALGLGLQFLLWYDEGEERNRGNFPPRFSGRQFPNYSSELNVNALELEDSALYLCASSLQLNYEQYFGPGTRLTVT.

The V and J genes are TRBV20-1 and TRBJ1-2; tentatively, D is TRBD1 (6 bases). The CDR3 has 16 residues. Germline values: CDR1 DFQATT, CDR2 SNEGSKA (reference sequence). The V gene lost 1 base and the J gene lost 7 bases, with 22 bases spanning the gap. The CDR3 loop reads CSARVRGGSIASGYTF. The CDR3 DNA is TGCAGTGCTAGAGTAAGAGGGGGGTCGATTGCGAGTGGCTACACCTTC.

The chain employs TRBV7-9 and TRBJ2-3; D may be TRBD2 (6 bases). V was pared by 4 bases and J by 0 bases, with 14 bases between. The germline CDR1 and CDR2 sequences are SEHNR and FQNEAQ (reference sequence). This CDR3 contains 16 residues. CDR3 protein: CASSSGASASTDTQYF. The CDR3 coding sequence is TGTGCCAGCAGCTCTGGAGCTAGCGCCAGCACAGATACGCAGTATTTT. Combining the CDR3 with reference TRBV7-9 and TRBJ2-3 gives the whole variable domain DTGVSQNPRHKITKRGQNVTFRCDPISEHNRLYWYRQTLGQGPEFLTYFQNEAQLEKSRLLSDRFSAERPKGSFSTLEIQRTEQGDSAMYLCASSSGASASTDTQYFGPGTRLTVL.

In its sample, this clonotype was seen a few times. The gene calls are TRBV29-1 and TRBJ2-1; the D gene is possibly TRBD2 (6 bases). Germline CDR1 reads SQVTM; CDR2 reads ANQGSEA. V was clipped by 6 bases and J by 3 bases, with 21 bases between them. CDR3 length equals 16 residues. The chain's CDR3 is CSVIFWSAGGYNEQFF. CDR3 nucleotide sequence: TGCAGCGTCATTTTTTGGAGCGCCGGGGGCTACAATGAGCAGTTCTTC.

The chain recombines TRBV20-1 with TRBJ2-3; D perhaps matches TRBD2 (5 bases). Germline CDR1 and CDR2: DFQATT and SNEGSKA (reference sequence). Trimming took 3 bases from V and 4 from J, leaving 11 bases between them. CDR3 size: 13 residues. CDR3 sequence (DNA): TGCAGTGCTAGTAAGCGGTTGGCAGATACGCAGTATTTT. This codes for CSASKRLADTQYF.

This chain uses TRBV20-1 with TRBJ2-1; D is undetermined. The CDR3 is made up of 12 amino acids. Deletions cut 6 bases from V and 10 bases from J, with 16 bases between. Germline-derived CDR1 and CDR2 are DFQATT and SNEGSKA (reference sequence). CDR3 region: CSAKVGRYEQFF. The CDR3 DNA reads TGCAGTGCCAAAGTCGGACGATACGAGCAGTTCTTC.

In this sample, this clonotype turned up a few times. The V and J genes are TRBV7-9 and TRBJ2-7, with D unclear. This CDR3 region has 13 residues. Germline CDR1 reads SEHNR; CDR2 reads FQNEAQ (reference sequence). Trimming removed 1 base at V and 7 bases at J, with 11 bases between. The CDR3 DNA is TGTGCCAGCAGCTTAGGGCCACCCCTGGAGCAGTACTTC. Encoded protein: CASSLGPPLEQYF.

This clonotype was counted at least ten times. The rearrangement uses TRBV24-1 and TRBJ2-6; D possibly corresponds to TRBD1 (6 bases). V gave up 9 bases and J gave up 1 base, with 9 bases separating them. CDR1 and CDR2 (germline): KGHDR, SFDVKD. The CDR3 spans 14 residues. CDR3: CATATGSGANVLTF. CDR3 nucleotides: TGTGCCACCGCGACAGGTTCTGGGGCCAACGTCCTGACTTTC.

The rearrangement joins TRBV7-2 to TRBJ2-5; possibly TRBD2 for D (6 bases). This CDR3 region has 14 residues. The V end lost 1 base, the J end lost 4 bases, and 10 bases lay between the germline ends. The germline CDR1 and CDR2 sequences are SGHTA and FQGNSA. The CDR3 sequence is CASSLGLASETQYF. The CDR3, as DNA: TGTGCCAGCAGCTTAGGGCTAGCGTCAGAGACCCAGTACTTC.

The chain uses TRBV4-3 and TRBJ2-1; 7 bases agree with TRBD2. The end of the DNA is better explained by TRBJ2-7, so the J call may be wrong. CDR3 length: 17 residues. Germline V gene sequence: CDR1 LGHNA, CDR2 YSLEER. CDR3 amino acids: CASSQEPGGSSYNEQYF. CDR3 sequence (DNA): TGCGCCAGCAGCCAAGAACCGGGCGGGAGCTCCTACAATGAGCAGTACTTC.

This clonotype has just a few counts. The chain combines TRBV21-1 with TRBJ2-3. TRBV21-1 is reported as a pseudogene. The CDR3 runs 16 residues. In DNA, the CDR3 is TGTGCCAGCAGCAAAGAGCCTCCTTGTAGTACAGATACGCAGTATTTT. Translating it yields CASSKEPPCSTDTQYF.

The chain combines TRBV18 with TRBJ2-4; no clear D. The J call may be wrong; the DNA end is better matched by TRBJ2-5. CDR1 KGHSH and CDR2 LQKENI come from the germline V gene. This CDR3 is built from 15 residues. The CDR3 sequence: CASSPAGFRQETQYF. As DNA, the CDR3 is TGTGCCAGCTCACCGGCCGGGTTTCGGCAAGAGACCCAGTACTTC.

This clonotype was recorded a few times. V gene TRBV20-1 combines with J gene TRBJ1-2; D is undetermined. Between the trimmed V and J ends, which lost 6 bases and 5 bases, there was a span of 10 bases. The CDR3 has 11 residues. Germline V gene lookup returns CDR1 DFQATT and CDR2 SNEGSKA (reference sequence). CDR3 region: CSAGQFYGYTF. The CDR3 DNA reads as TGCAGTGCCGGCCAGTTTTATGGCTACACCTTC.

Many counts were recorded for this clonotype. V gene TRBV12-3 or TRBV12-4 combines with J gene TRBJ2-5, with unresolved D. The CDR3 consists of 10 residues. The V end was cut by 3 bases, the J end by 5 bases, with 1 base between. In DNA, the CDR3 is TGTGCCAGCAGTTTTGAGACCCAGTACTTC. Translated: CASSFETQYF.

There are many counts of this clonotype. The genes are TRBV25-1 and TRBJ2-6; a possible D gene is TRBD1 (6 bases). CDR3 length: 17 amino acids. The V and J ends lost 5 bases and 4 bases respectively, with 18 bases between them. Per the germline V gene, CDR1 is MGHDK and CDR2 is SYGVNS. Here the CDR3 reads CASSRSRGISGANVLTF. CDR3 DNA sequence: TGTGCCAGCAGTAGGAGCAGGGGAATTTCCGGGGCCAACGTCCTGACTTTC. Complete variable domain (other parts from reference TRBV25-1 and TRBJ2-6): EADIYQTPRYLVIGTGKKITLECSQTMGHDKMYWYQQDPGMELHLIHYSYGVNSTEKGDLSSESTVSRIRTEHFPLTLESARPSHTSQYLCASSRSRGISGANVLTFGAGSRLTVL.

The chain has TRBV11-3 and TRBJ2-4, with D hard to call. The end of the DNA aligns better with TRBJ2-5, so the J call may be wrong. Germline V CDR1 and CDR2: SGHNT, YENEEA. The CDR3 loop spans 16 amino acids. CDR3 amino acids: CASSTHLRAVQETQYF. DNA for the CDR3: TGTGCCAGCAGCACCCACCTTCGGGCGGTCCAAGAGACCCAGTACTTC.